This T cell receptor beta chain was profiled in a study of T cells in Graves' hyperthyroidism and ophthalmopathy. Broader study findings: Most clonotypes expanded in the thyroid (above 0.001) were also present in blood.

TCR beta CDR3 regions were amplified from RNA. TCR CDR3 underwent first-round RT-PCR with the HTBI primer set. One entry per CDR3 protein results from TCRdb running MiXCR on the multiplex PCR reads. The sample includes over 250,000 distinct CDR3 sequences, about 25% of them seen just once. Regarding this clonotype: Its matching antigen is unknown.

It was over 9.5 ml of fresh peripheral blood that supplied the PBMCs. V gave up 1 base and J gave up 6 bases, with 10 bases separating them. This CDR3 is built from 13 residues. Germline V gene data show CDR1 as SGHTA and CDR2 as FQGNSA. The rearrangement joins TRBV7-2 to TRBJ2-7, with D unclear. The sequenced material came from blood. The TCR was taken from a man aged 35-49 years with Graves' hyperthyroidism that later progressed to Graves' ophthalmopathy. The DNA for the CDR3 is TGTGCCAGCAGCTTAGGAGAGTTACCCGAGCAGTACTTC. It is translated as CASSLGELPEQYF.